The sequence of this T cell receptor beta chain was determined in a study of T-cell memory formation after mild COVID-19. Study-wide points: Detection of some responders pre-infection suggested pre-existing cross-reactive memory T cells participated. Whereas later expanders leaned CD4+, clones contracting day 15 to 85 showed a balanced CD4/CD8 makeup. Shrinking CD4+ clones resided mostly in CM and EM, and CD8+ ones in EMRA.

5'RACE primed from the constant segment yielded TCR alpha and TCR beta cDNA libraries bearing sample barcodes and UMIs. TCRdb independently ran MiXCR on the 5' RACE reads; one entry per CDR3 protein. The sample lists some 180,000 distinct CDR3 sequences, 10% to 15% occurring once. A word on this clonotype: Its antigen is unknown.

CDR1 and CDR2 from the germline V gene are DFQATT and SNEGSKA (reference sequence). The CDR3 runs 12 residues. The V gene lost 3 bases and the J gene lost 4 bases, with 7 bases spanning the gap. The sequencing input was PBMCs or a T cell subset sorted from them (not recorded which). This TCR was recovered from a man between 18 and 29 years old who had mild COVID-19 (a few samples of this study predate the infection). Cell type and time point are not known. The chain combines TRBV20-1 with TRBJ1-5; no firm D call. For the CDR3, the DNA is TGCAGTGCTAGCAAACAAAATCAGCCCCAGCATTTT. Protein: CSASKQNQPQHF.